Shown below are 3 T cell receptor beta chains from a single sample sequenced in a study of T cells in Graves' hyperthyroidism and ophthalmopathy. Amplification targeted TCR beta CDR3 regions from RNA transcripts. Carried out on the TCR CDR3, a first-round RT-PCR used the HTBI primer set. Using its own MiXCR run on the multiplex PCR reads, TCRdb lists one record per CDR3 protein. The sample lists 660,000 or so distinct CDR3 sequences; under 25% were seen once. Sample: blood. The receptors originated from a man aged 25-45 years with Graves' ophthalmopathy.

The chain combines TRBV27 with TRBJ2-1, with TRBD2 matching over 9 bases. The V gene end was trimmed by 5 bases and the J gene end by 4 bases; junction bases not matched to a gene: 6. The length of the CDR3 is 15 residues. Germline assignment: CDR1 MNHEY and CDR2 SMNVEV (reference sequence). DNA of the CDR3: TGTGCCAGCAGTCGTAGACTAGCGGCTTACAATGAGCAGTTCTTC. Its translation is CASSRRLAAYNEQFF.

The chain uses TRBV3-1 and TRBJ2-1; the match to TRBD2 covers 7 bases. The length of the CDR3 is 17 residues. The V gene end was trimmed by 1 base and the J gene end by 7 bases; junction bases not matched to a gene: 13. Germline CDR1 and CDR2: LGHDT and YNNKEL (reference sequence). CDR3 sequence: CASSQGTSAGSQNEQFF. The CDR3 region has the DNA TGTGCCAGCAGCCAAGGGACGTCAGCGGGAAGTCAGAATGAGCAGTTCTTC.

The sample holds a few counts of this clonotype. The chain combines TRBV2 with TRBJ1-3; 10 bases agree with TRBD1. CDR1 SNHLY and CDR2 FYNNEI come from the germline V gene. J lost 2 bases, V lost 7 bases, and 8 bases had no gene match. The CDR3 totals 16 residues. The CDR3 DNA reads TGTGCCAGCATTAGATCCGGGACAGGGGCTGGAAACACCATATATTTT. Translation: CASIRSGTGAGNTIYF.